This TCR beta chain came from a study of T cell responses to AZD1222 COVID-19 vaccine. Overall study: Researchers grouped second doses given at about 4 or about 12 weeks into one pool. Study results and limitations: A rise in Spike-specific TCR breadth and depth followed two AZD1222 doses.

The table came from immunoSEQ multiplex PCR; TCRdb's copy has only in-frame clones and leaves some out. Among about 97,000 clones listed, just over 85% were seen once. Comment on this clone: Its matching antigen is unknown.

The CDR3 is 15 amino acids. Germline CDR1 SQVTM, CDR2 ANQGSEA. Trimming removed 5 bases from V and 4 bases from J; junction bases left unmatched: 8. The genes are TRBV29-1 and TRBJ1-1, with 12 bases fitting TRBD1. The sample in question was peripheral blood, obtained on day 0 of AZD1222 vaccination. This TCR was recovered from an adult in good health. The CDR3: CSVSPGTGGGTEAFF. The CDR3 coding sequence is TGCAGCGTTTCCCCCGGGACAGGGGGCGGCACTGAAGCTTTCTTT.